This TCR beta chain was sequenced in a study of OX40 agonist ivuxolimab in advanced cancers. Overall study: Patients were dosed with the agonistic anti-OX40 (CD134) antibody ivuxolimab.

Baseline was the first blood sampling point, followed by cycle 4 day 1 and cycle 7 day 1. To note about this clone: Its cognate antigen is unknown.

Findings of the study overall: In CD8+ T cells, expanded clones were on average more numerous than in CD4+. In the 0.1 to 3.0 mg/kg range, CD4+ and CD8+ blood T cells had expanded clonally by week 6.

Germline-derived CDR1 and CDR2 are SGHAT and FQNNGV. Germline trimming cut 6 bases from V and 3 bases from J; bases unmatched to any gene: 14. The CDR3 totals 16 residues. Sequenced by immunoSEQ multiplex PCR; TCRdb stores in-frame clones only, minus some. The sample consists of 50,000 to 65,000 clones, around 81% of them appearing once. This clonotype was sampled from an adult with an advanced solid tumor such as melanoma, head and neck, liver or kidney cancer. The source was CD4+ or CD8+ T cells sorted from blood, collected in a trial of the OX40 agonist ivuxolimab. V usage is TRBV11-2 and J usage is TRBJ2-7; 7 bases are shared with TRBD1. In DNA, the CDR3 is TGTGCCAGCAGTTTCTCGACCGGGACAGTAGACTACGAGCAGTACTTC. Encoded protein: CASSFSTGTVDYEQYF.